The source of this T cell receptor (beta chain) is a study of identical twins. Healthy Caucasians were all of the donors. Unique molecular identifiers were present on the cDNA, which also gained a universal primer site by template switching. TCRdb re-derived calls from the 5' RACE reads in MiXCR, one entry per CDR3 protein. The profile covers approximately 600,000 distinct CDR3 sequences, with about 7% appearing a single time and about 1.5% taken by the ten largest. V was pared by 7 bases and J by 6 bases, with 12 bases of the junction left unmatched. The CDR3 spans 16 residues. The V gene's germline CDR1 is SGHVS and CDR2 FNYEAQ. This clonotype showed up many times. Its antigen is unidentified. Study outcomes and limitations: Rather than following the same donors, the conclusions depended on cross-sectional statistical analysis. A partial confounding effect on zero-insertion analyses could come from invariant MAIT and iNKT cells.

This sample also appeared in a second study, on yellow fever vaccine responses in identical twins.

The rearrangement links TRBV7-6 to TRBJ2-3; 11 positions agree with TRBD2. The sample was PBMCs. The receptor comes from a woman in her late teens or twenties in good health. CDR3 residues: CASTLSGGASMDTQYF. In DNA, the CDR3 is TGTGCCAGCACCCTTAGCGGGGGGGCCTCAATGGATACGCAGTATTTT.